This T cell receptor (beta chain) originates from a study of vaccination and CD4 T cells after COVID-19 (dated by TCRdb to the early 2020s). In terms of the full investigation: Every convalescent patient had a positive nasal swab PCR test for SARS-CoV-2, with mild disease in 9 or 10 patients and severe disease in one. For stimulating the cultures, overlapping spike peptide pools were used, derived from SARS-CoV-2 as well as from the common cold coronaviruses HCoV-NL63, HCoV-OC43 and HCoV-229E. The spike-specific CD4+ TCR repertoire was compared before and after mRNA vaccination in over nine COVID-19 convalescent patients and a handful of infection-naive healthy vaccine recipients. Post-vaccine blood samples were obtained a median of around 67 days after the second vaccine dose, with a range of about 13 to 241 days. The convalescent cohort included six males and four females, with two Hispanic individuals, seven Caucasians, two Asians and one multiracial person. Control cultures received a CEFX viral epitope pool as the positive control, an HIV-1 Nef peptide pool as the negative control, or no peptide. Participants received two doses of either the Pfizer-BioNTech BNT162b2 vaccine (n=8) or the Moderna mRNA-1273 vaccine (n=2). Post-COVID blood samples from convalescent patients were collected a median of roughly 100 days after diagnosis, with a range of 35 to 161 days.

Concerning this clonotype: Its antigen specificity is not known. No qualities accompany the bases; no much larger clone lies one base away.

There are 14 amino acids in the CDR3, from cysteine to phenylalanine inclusive. Only the CDR3 portion is preserved as DNA: 42 bases, with reading frame beginning at the first base. From a lookup of the germline V gene, CDR1 and CDR2 are SGHVS and FQNEAQ. Trimming leaves V shorter by 1 base and J shorter by 8 bases, with the junction holding 7 bases beyond the gene matches. The intended sense of this specimen's treatment or condition label: approximately nine-day PBMC culture with coronavirus spike peptide pools or control peptides (ViraFEST assay). To expand antigen-specific T cells with peptide pools and then pick out the expanded clonotypes through TCR sequencing, the study relied on the ViraFEST assay. The positive SARS-CoV-2 PCR tests of the convalescent patients were dated from March to December 2020, before the Alpha, Beta and Delta variants emerged in the United States. Each well held 2 million or so PBMCs cultured in IMDM containing roughly 5% human AB serum and approximately 9.4 IU/ml IL-2, with approximately 9.2 ug/ml peptide pools added. On days 3 and 7, half of the culture medium was replaced with fresh IL-2-containing medium. CD4+ T cells were isolated after less than twelve days of culture through negative selection using the EasySep CD4+ T cell isolation kit. PBMCs were separated from whole blood using Ficoll-Paque Plus gradient centrifugation and then either used fresh or cryopreserved at -140C. In general, triplicate wells were set up for every culture condition.

The library was obtained by PCR. DNA from cultured CD4+ T cells was subjected to TCR sequencing with the Oncomine TCR Beta short-read assay at the Johns Hopkins FTIC core. Genomic DNA was extracted from the cultured CD4+ T cells with the QIAamp micro DNA kit. The Oncomine TCR Beta libraries from cultured CD4+ T cells were pooled using unique dual indexes and then sequenced on an Illumina iSeq 100. The published analysis was carried out like this. Non-productive sequences were filtered out, and CDR3s that did not start with C, did not end with F or W, or were shorter than 7 amino acids were discarded. The MANAFEST web application identified antigen-specific clonotypes by comparing peptide-stimulated wells against reference wells and other culture wells. To be called positive, a clone needed an FDR below 0.05, an odds ratio above 5, and a productive frequency above 0.1% in at least two of three replicate wells. Cross-reactive clonotypes were defined as significantly expanded in both SARS-CoV-2 spike wells and at least one common cold coronavirus spike condition. Levenshtein distances (stringdist) and unrooted phylogenetic trees (ape) in R version 3.6.1 were used to assess CDR3 homology. The raw public data were reprocessed by TCRdb itself: fastp quality trimming at Q25, MiXCR clonotype calling, in-frame beta chains only. Rows are unified per CDR3 protein, each entry keeping the most common DNA and genes. In this record, the V and J calls reflect TCRdb's handling and not the investigators' own analysis. For this sample there are almost 20,000 distinct CDR3 sequences; around 50% appear just once. Around 10% of the sample comes from the top ten.

Summary of the overall study and its limitations: Of the vaccine-specific clones in convalescent patients, 304 of 307, or nearly all, reacted only to SARS-CoV-2 spike and did not cross-react with common cold coronaviruses. Only a relatively small number of convalescent patients were included in the study, and early timepoints following natural infection were not analyzed. An increase in the median number of SARS-CoV-2-reactive clonotypes from 21 after infection to roughly 39 after vaccination was observed, but the change was not found to be significant. In convalescent patients, a median 86.3% of post-vaccine SARS-CoV-2-reactive clones were detected only after vaccination, and vaccine-specific priming was suggested by this finding.

The clonotype comes from a human donor who had recovered from COVID-19. Specimen: CD4+ T cells from blood, cultured in vitro. The sequence is built from TRBV7-8 and TRBJ1-2, with 7 middle bases fitting TRBD1. The CDR3 here reads CASSLDGRGGGYTF. The DNA is as follows: TGTGCCAGCAGCTTAGACGGCAGGGGGGGAGGCTACACCTTC.